This T cell receptor beta chain stems from a study of blood T cell repertoires in COVID-19. The CDR3 runs to 13 residues. The germline gives CDR1 ENHRY, CDR2 SYGVKD. V gave up 6 bases and J gave up 6 bases; unmatched junction bases: 5. This table comes from immunoSEQ multiplex PCR, and its TCRdb copy is limited to in-frame clones, with some not included. Seen here are approximately 200,000 clones, roughly nine tenths observed once, and the top ten hold roughly 2%. This TCR was sampled from a woman aged 50 to 65 with acute or convalescent COVID-19. The rearrangement links TRBV10-3 to TRBJ1-2; 9 positions match TRBD1. Input material: peripheral blood. The CDR3 here is CAIRGQGKDGYTF. In DNA form, the CDR3 reads TGTGCCATCAGGGGACAGGGCAAGGATGGCTACACCTTC.